Below are 14 T cell receptor beta chains sequenced from a single sample in a study of blood T cell repertoires in COVID-19. TCRdb's table, derived via immunoSEQ multiplex PCR, lists solely in-frame clones and lacks some. The data contain 250,000 to 300,000 clones, roughly 89% of them singletons. Sequencing input: peripheral blood. These receptors all come from a middle-aged woman who had recovered from COVID-19.

The gene calls are TRBV6-6 and TRBJ2-1, with TRBD2 matching over 10 bases. After removal of 3 bases from V and 7 bases from J, the junction contained 9 bases not matched to a gene. Germline values: CDR1 MNHNY, CDR2 SVGAGI (reference sequence). This CDR3 region has 16 residues. CDR3 protein: CASSYIAGGLKNEQFF. CDR3 bases: TGTGCCAGCAGTTATATAGCGGGAGGCCTTAAGAATGAGCAGTTCTTC.

This chain connects TRBV7-3 to TRBJ2-1; tentatively, D is TRBD2 (5 bases). V was pared by 3 bases and J by 7 bases, with 13 bases between. CDR1 SGHTA and CDR2 FQGTGA come from the germline V gene. This CDR3 has 14 amino acids. This chain's CDR3 is CASSLTGSTNEQFF. Written as DNA, the CDR3 is TGTGCCAGCAGCTTGACGGGAAGTACGAATGAGCAGTTCTTC.

On this clone: Other DNA variants within this sample encode the same CDR3. The chain carries TRBV29-1 and TRBJ2-2; D is uncertain. Trimming removed 3 bases at V and 1 base at J, with 6 bases between. The CDR3 is made up of 13 amino acids. Germline loops: CDR1 SQVTM, CDR2 ANQGSEA. CDR3 protein: CSVDRGNTGELFF. The CDR3 DNA follows: TGCAGCGTTGATAGAGGGAACACCGGGGAGCTGTTTTTT.

The genes are TRBV10-3 and TRBJ2-1; 10 nucleotides align to TRBD2. Looked up from germline, CDR1 is ENHRY and CDR2 is SYGVKD. CDR3 size: 13 residues. V lost 8 bases, J lost 10 bases, and 8 bases stayed unmatched. This chain's CDR3 is CAIGLAESGEQFF. The CDR3 region has the DNA TGTGCCATCGGACTAGCGGAAAGCGGGGAGCAGTTCTTC.

This chain uses TRBV5-4 with TRBJ2-5; TRBD1 might be the D (5 bases). CDR1 and CDR2 (germline): SGHNT, YYREEE (reference sequence). The CDR3 totals 14 residues. The V end was cut by 4 bases, the J end by 3 bases, with 13 bases between. Here the CDR3 reads CASSPRPDKETQYF. The CDR3 DNA reads as TGTGCCAGCAGCCCCCGGCCGGACAAAGAGACCCAGTACTTC.

The chain couples TRBV7-3 to TRBJ2-3; D might be TRBD2 (5 bases). CDR1 and CDR2 (germline): SGHTA, FQGTGA. Trimming removed 5 bases from V and 4 bases from J, with 13 bases in between. The CDR3 extends over 14 amino acids. CDR3 coding DNA: TGTGCCAGCAGCCAAACTACAGCGGCAGATACGCAGTATTTT. Protein product: CASSQTTAADTQYF.

The chain combines TRBV24-1 with TRBJ2-3, with D hard to call. Germline CDR1 is KGHDR and CDR2 is SFDVKD. The CDR3 is made up of 13 amino acids. Trimming shortened V by 2 bases and J by 4 bases, and 6 bases separated the two germline ends. DNA of the CDR3: TGTGCCACCAGTGATTACTACCCAGATACGCAGTATTTT. Protein: CATSDYYPDTQYF.

The chain joins TRBV29-1 to TRBJ2-3, with 7 positions matching TRBD2. The CDR3 runs 13 residues. Germline-derived CDR1 and CDR2 are SQVTM and ANQGSEA. The V and J ends lost 6 bases and 1 base, in that order; junction bases with no gene match: 4. The CDR3 sequence is CSVRGLGTDTQYF. As DNA, the CDR3 is TGCAGCGTCAGAGGACTAGGCACAGATACGCAGTATTTT.

This clone has just one count. The V call is TRBV5-5, the J call TRBJ1-3; no clear D. Deletions cut 4 bases from V and 4 bases from J, with 9 bases between. The CDR3 extends over 13 amino acids. Germline V gene lookup returns CDR1 SGHKS and CDR2 YYEKEE (reference sequence). CDR3 residues: CASSQTGGNTIYF. DNA for the CDR3: TGTGCCAGCAGCCAGACCGGGGGAAACACCATATATTTT.

As regards this clone: The junction and the germline gene differ at one end; a read error may be behind it. This rearrangement joins TRBV6-1 to TRBJ1-1; D gene ambiguous. Germline-derived CDR1 and CDR2 are MNHNS and SASEGT. The CDR3 loop spans 14 amino acids. In nucleotides, the CDR3 is TGTGCCAGCAGTGAAGTAAGTGACTCAACTGAGGCTTTCTTT. Translation gives CASSEVSDSTEAFF.

This clone showed up just once. The CDR3 DNA follows: TGTGCCAGCAGCGCCGGACAGGGGAATTCACCCCTCCACTTT. It encodes CASSAGQGNSPLHF. J is TRBJ1-6 and V is TRBV13, with 9 bases aligning to TRBD1. V gave up 5 bases and J gave up 7 bases; unmatched junction bases: 3. The CDR3 is 14 amino acids. The germline V gene encodes CDR1 PRHDT and CDR2 FYEKMQ (reference sequence).

J is TRBJ1-1 and V is TRBV4-1, with D uncertain. V was cut by 0 bases and J by 13 bases, with 6 bases left in between. CDR3 length: 10 amino acids. Germline assignment: CDR1 MGHRA and CDR2 YSYEKL. The CDR3 DNA reads TGCGCCAGCAGCCAAGACGAGGTTTTCTTT. Its translation is CASSQDEVFF.

The chain carries TRBV7-2 and TRBJ2-1, with TRBD2 identical over 14 bases. V trimming: 1 base; J trimming: 8 bases; junction bases outside the gene matches: 4. Germline V gene sequence: CDR1 SGHTA, CDR2 FQGNSA. The CDR3 covers 16 residues. CDR3 nucleotide sequence: TGTGCCAGCAGCTTAGGGGGACTAGCGGGAGCAGATGAGCAGTTCTTC. Protein: CASSLGGLAGADEQFF.

The rearrangement uses TRBV6-5 and TRBJ2-7; D is possibly TRBD2 (5 bases). Trimming removed 5 bases from V and 2 bases from J, with 16 bases in between. The CDR3 covers 15 residues. Germline-derived CDR1 and CDR2 are MNHEY and SVGAGI. CDR3 amino acids: CASSPMSGSAYEQYF. CDR3 DNA: TGTGCCAGCAGTCCAATGTCCGGTAGCGCCTACGAGCAGTACTTC.